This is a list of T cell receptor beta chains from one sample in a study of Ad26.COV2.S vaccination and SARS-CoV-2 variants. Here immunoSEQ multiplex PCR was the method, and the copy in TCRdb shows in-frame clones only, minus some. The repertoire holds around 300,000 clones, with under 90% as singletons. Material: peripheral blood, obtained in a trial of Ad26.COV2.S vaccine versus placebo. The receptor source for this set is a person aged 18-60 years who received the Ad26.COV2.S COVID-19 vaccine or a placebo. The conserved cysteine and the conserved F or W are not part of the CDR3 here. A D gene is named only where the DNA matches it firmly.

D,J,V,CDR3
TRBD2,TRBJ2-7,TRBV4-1,ASSPSSGGRTYEQY
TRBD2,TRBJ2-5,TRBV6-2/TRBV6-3,ASSTVPGLAGDSETQY
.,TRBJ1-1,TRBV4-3,ASSLNRESYNTEAF
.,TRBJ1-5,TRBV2,ASRGEGINSNQPQH
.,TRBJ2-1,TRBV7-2,ASSLGSSYNEQF
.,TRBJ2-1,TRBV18,ASSPNWGTNNEQF
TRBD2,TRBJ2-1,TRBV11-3,ASSPPPLAGEPGMNEQF
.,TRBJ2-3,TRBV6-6,ASSSAPPKRPRRNTDTQY
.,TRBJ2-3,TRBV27,ASRPPTDTQY
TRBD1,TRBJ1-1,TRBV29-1,SGDRGGTEAF
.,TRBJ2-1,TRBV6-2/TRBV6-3,ASSYSMPGTNNEQF
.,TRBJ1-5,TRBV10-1,ASSDGSNQPQH
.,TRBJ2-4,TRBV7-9,ASSFDRLAKNIQY
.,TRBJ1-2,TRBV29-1,SARVGASDNYGYT
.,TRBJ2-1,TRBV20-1,SASLEAEQF
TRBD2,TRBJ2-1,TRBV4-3,ASSQDLGGGGDNEQF
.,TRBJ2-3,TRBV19,ASSRIDLTDTQY
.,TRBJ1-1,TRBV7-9,ASSFGWGNGPNTEAF
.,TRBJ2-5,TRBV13,ASSSRAGIETQY
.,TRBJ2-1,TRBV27,ASRDQYSYNEQF
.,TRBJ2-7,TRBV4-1,ASSWRDPYEQY
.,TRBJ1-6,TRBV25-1,ASSGRWDSPLH
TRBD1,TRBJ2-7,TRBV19,ASSPGTGPTYEQY
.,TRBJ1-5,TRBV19,ASTLVRRGPNQPQH
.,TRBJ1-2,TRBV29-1,SEGANYGYT